The rows below give T cell receptor beta chains drawn from one sample of a study of OX40 agonist ivuxolimab in advanced cancers. Clones were read by immunoSEQ multiplex PCR, and TCRdb kept only the in-frame ones, dropping some. This sample has about 96,000 clones; roughly 87% occur once, and the top ten carry about 1.6%. Specimen: CD4+ or CD8+ T cells sorted from blood, collected in a trial of the OX40 agonist ivuxolimab. Receptors were obtained from an adult with an advanced solid tumor such as melanoma, head and neck, liver or kidney cancer. Each CDR3 is given with its conserved first and last residue. The D gene is left open where the match is weak. Not all rows give a size; the values are once, few, many and, for expanded clones, a class.

size	V	D	J	CDR3	DNA
.	TRBV4-2	.	TRBJ2-2	CASSDPPNTGELFF	TGTGCCAGCAGCGACCCACCGAACACCGGGGAGCTGTTTTTT
.	TRBV2	TRBD2	TRBJ2-1	CASRTSVYNEQFF	TGTGCCAGCAGAACTAGCGTATACAATGAGCAGTTCTTC
.	TRBV19	TRBD1	TRBJ1-1	CASSERTGITEAFF	TGTGCCAGTAGCGAACGGACAGGGATCACTGAAGCTTTCTTT
.	TRBV5-6	.	TRBJ1-1	CASSLQSNTEAFF	TGTGCCAGCAGCTTGCAATCGAACACTGAAGCTTTCTTT
.	TRBV12-2	.	TRBJ1-1	CASRLVSRQPRTEAFF	TGTGCAAGTCGCTTAGTGTCCCGCCAGCCACGGACTGAAGCTTTCTTT
once	TRBV19	TRBD2	TRBJ2-1	CASSIVGRGSSYNEQFF	TGTGCCAGTAGTATAGTCGGACGCGGGAGCTCCTACAATGAGCAGTTCTTC
.	TRBV25-1	TRBD1	TRBJ2-7	CASSAAGTGAPYEQYF	TGTGCCAGCAGTGCCGCCGGGACAGGGGCACCCTACGAGCAGTACTTC
.	TRBV2	.	TRBJ2-2	CASFRLANTGELFF	TGTGCCAGTTTCCGACTAGCGAACACCGGGGAGCTGTTTTTT
.	TRBV5-6	TRBD1	TRBJ1-5	CASSWDRGAGNQPQHF	TGTGCCAGCAGCTGGGACAGGGGCGCTGGCAATCAGCCCCAGCATTTT
.	TRBV7-2	.	TRBJ2-7	CASSPRPSSTYEQYF	TGTGCCAGCAGCCCCCGACCTAGCTCTACCTACGAGCAGTACTTC
once	TRBV19	TRBD2	TRBJ2-3	CASSKSRGRAAGDTQYF	TGTGCCAGTAGTAAGTCCCGCGGGAGGGCCGCCGGAGATACGCAGTATTTT
.	TRBV11-3	.	TRBJ1-3	CASSFWGSSGNTIYF	TGTGCCAGCAGCTTTTGGGGGAGCTCTGGAAACACCATATATTTT
.	TRBV5-6	.	TRBJ1-1	CASSEGRQLKAFF	TGTGCCAGCAGCGAGGGACGACAATTAAAGGCTTTCTTT
.	TRBV28	TRBD1	TRBJ2-5	CASSPGGPKETQYF	TGTGCCAGCAGTCCAGGGGGCCCAAAAGAGACCCAGTACTTC
.	TRBV30	.	TRBJ1-2	CALRGLEMGYTF	TGTGCCCTGAGGGGACTAGAGATGGGCTACACCTTC
.	TRBV6-4	.	TRBJ1-1	CASSPGQKNTEAFF	TGTGCCAGCAGTCCCGGACAGAAGAACACTGAAGCTTTCTTT
.	TRBV6-1	.	TRBJ1-5	CASSRDTTSNQPQHF	TGTGCCAGCAGTCGGGACACAACTAGCAATCAGCCCCAGCATTTT
.	TRBV15	TRBD2	TRBJ2-5	CATSRALAGGPAVETQYF	TGTGCCACCAGCAGAGCGCTAGCGGGAGGGCCGGCCGTTGAGACCCAGTACTTC
.	TRBV7-2	.	TRBJ1-5	CASSKEGGNQPQHF	TGTGCCAGCAGCAAAGAGGGGGGCAATCAGCCCCAGCATTTT
.	TRBV5-1	TRBD1	TRBJ1-1	CASSLYSQGAEAFF	TGCGCCAGCAGCTTGTACAGCCAGGGGGCTGAAGCTTTCTTT
.	TRBV7-8	.	TRBJ2-7	CASSLTGHPSYEQYF	TGTGCCAGCAGCCTTACAGGGCACCCCTCCTACGAGCAGTACTTC
.	TRBV9	.	TRBJ1-1	CASSLTGENTEAFF	TGTGCCAGCAGCCTGACAGGAGAGAACACTGAAGCTTTCTTT
.	TRBV7-8	.	TRBJ1-5	CASSRSDSSNQPQHF	TGTGCCAGCAGCCGGTCGGACAGTAGCAATCAGCCCCAGCATTTT
.	TRBV5-6	.	TRBJ1-1	CASSSLTGNTEAFF	TGTGCCAGCAGCTCCCTGACAGGTAACACTGAAGCTTTCTTT
.	TRBV18	TRBD2	TRBJ2-1	CASSQVSSGYNEQFF	TGTGCCAGCTCACAGGTGTCTAGCGGATACAATGAGCAGTTCTTC
once	TRBV10-3	TRBD2	TRBJ2-2	CATSGRAGNTGELFF	TGTGCTACTAGCGGGAGGGCCGGGAACACCGGGGAGCTGTTTTTT
.	TRBV7-9	.	TRBJ1-3	CASSFRNTIYF	TGTGCCAGCAGCTTCAGAAACACCATATATTTT
.	TRBV19	TRBD2	TRBJ2-3	CATSLGRATDTQYF	TGTGCCACCTCTCTAGGGAGGGCCACAGATACGCAGTATTTT
.	TRBV19	.	TRBJ2-6	CASSTKDTPYSGANVLTF	TGTGCCAGTAGTACCAAAGACACCCCGTACTCTGGGGCCAACGTCCTGACTTTC
.	TRBV2	TRBD1	TRBJ2-3	CASSRDRGTDTQYF	TGTGCCAGCAGTCGGGACAGGGGCACAGATACGCAGTATTTT
.	TRBV28	.	TRBJ2-5	CASSLFPEETQYF	TGTGCCAGCAGTTTATTCCCCGAAGAGACCCAGTACTTC